The source of this T cell receptor (beta chain) is a study of T cell responses to AZD1222 COVID-19 vaccine. Study outcomes and limitations: Close to half of spike-specific TCRs reportedly recognize unmutated variant regions. It should be noted that donors were predominantly white British and more often female, and clonal diversity was possibly underestimated. Across spike, vaccine-associated CD4 TCRs were found, dominant at 160-218 and 743-854.

V was cut by 2 bases and J by 1 base, with 6 bases left in between. The CDR3 consists of 13 residues. CDR1 is SGHRS, CDR2 YFSETQ, per germline. TCRdb keeps only in-frame clones here, not all; method: immunoSEQ multiplex PCR. The repertoire holds 130,000 to 150,000 clones, roughly four fifths seen once, with 3.5% to 5% in the top ten. Notes on this clone: What it binds is not known.

Material: peripheral blood, obtained on day 0 of MenACWY control vaccination. The rearrangement links TRBV5-1 to TRBJ1-2; D remains ambiguous. The TCR sequence derives from an adult in good health. CDR3: CASSLGYNYGYTF. For the CDR3, the DNA is TGCGCCAGCAGCTTAGGTTATAACTATGGCTACACCTTC. Using reference TRBV5-1 and TRBJ1-2 for the parts outside the CDR3, the full variable domain is KAGVTQTPRYLIKTRGQQVTLSCSPISGHRSVSWYQQTPGQGLQFLFEYFSETQRNKGNFPGRFSGRQFSNSRSEMNVSTLELGDSALYLCASSLGYNYGYTFGSGTRLTVV.